Listed below are T cell receptor beta chains from one sample, sequenced in a study of T cell responses to AZD1222 COVID-19 vaccine. Produced via immunoSEQ multiplex PCR; TCRdb's table is partial and in-frame only. The profile shows approximately 79,000 clones, 86% of them singletons. Sequenced here: peripheral blood, sampled on day 0 of AZD1222 vaccination. The receptors stem from an adult in good health. Each CDR3 is given with its conserved first and last residue. Fields, in order: J gene, D gene, clone size, V gene, CDR3 DNA, CDR3 protein. The D gene is left open where the match is weak. Part of the rows lack a size; the others show once, few, many or a class for expanded clones.

TRBJ2-7 . few TRBV29-1 TGCAGCGTTGAAGAGGAGTACGAGCAGTACTTC CSVEEEYEQYF
TRBJ1-2 TRBD1 . TRBV4-1 TGCGCCAGCAGCCTCCCGGGACAGCGTACCTATGGCTACACCTTC CASSLPGQRTYGYTF
TRBJ2-3 . . TRBV10-3 TGTGCCATCGGGTTCACCACAGATACGCAGTATTTT CAIGFTTDTQYF
TRBJ2-7 . . TRBV11-3 TGTGCCAGCAGCTTAACGGTCCTTAGCGGCAGAGTCTCCTACGAGCAGTACTTC CASSLTVLSGRVSYEQYF
TRBJ2-7 TRBD1 . TRBV11-2 TGTGCCAGCACCCCTGGACAGGGCACGCACGAGCAGTACTTC CASTPGQGTHEQYF
TRBJ1-2 . . TRBV24-1 TGTGCCACCAGTGATGGCTATGGCTACACCTTC CATSDGYGYTF
TRBJ2-7 . once TRBV2 TGTGCCAGCAGTGAAGGGCAGATCTACGAGCAGTACTTC CASSEGQIYEQYF
TRBJ1-4 . . TRBV9 TGTGCCAGCAGCGTCACAGGGTCAACTAATGAAAAACTGTTTTTT CASSVTGSTNEKLFF
TRBJ2-7 TRBD1 . TRBV28 TGTGCCAGCACCAGACAGGGTATAGTGTACGAGCAGTACTTC CASTRQGIVYEQYF
TRBJ2-7 TRBD2 . TRBV7-9 TGTGCCAGCAGCCCAGGACTAGCGGGAGGTTCCCCCTACGAGCAGTACTTC CASSPGLAGGSPYEQYF
TRBJ1-4 TRBD1 . TRBV7-9 TGTGCCAGCAGCCTGGACAGGGCCAGGAATGAAAAACTGTTTTTT CASSLDRARNEKLFF
TRBJ1-5 . . TRBV19 TGTGCCAGTAGTCGCCGACAGGCTGACGGTCAGCCCCAGCATTTT CASSRRQADGQPQHF
TRBJ2-2 TRBD1 . TRBV5-1 TGCGCCAGCAGCGCACAGGGGACCGGGGAGCTGTTTTTT CASSAQGTGELFF
TRBJ2-1 . once TRBV19 TGTGCCAGTAGTATAGACAGGGGCGATTACAATGAGCAGTTCTTC CASSIDRGDYNEQFF
TRBJ2-2 . . TRBV10-3 TGTGCCATCAGAACCCCGACAGCGAACACCGGGGAGCTGTTTTTT CAIRTPTANTGELFF
TRBJ2-5 TRBD2 . TRBV11-3 TGTGCCAGCAGCTCGTTGGGCCTAGCGGGAGTCAGTTTGGAGACCCAGTACTTC CASSSLGLAGVSLETQYF
TRBJ2-7 . few TRBV13 TGTGCCAGCAGCCTAAGGAGCTCCTACGAGCAGTACTTC CASSLRSSYEQYF
TRBJ2-7 TRBD1 few TRBV7-9 TGTGCCAGCAGCGGGCAGGGACAGGGGGCCTACGAGCAGTACTTC CASSGQGQGAYEQYF
TRBJ2-3 . once TRBV12-2 TGTGCAAGTCGCTCCCTTGGTGGGGGTCGGGAGCCCCAATATGTCACAGATACGCAGTATTTT CASRSLGGGREPQYVTDTQYF
TRBJ1-4 . few TRBV30 TGTGCCTGGCTCACAGGGACTTCAACTAATGAAAAACTGTTTTTT CAWLTGTSTNEKLFF
TRBJ2-7 . . TRBV5-1 TGCGCCAGCAGCTTGGGGCCCTCACAGGAGCTCTACGAGCAGTACTTC CASSLGPSQELYEQYF
TRBJ1-5 . once TRBV7-9 TGTGCCAGCAGCTTAGATAGGCAGCCCCAGCATTTT CASSLDRQPQHF
TRBJ2-7 TRBD1 . TRBV14 TGTGCCAGCAGCCCCCGACAGGGAACCTACGAGCAGTACTTC CASSPRQGTYEQYF